Listed below are T cell receptor beta chains from one sample, sequenced in a study of T cell responses to AZD1222 COVID-19 vaccine. Sequencing was performed with immunoSEQ multiplex PCR; in TCRdb, only in-frame clones are kept and a portion is missing. The repertoire holds roughly 51,000 clones, about 86% seen once, with 5.5% to 7% in the top ten. This specimen consisted of peripheral blood, obtained 28 days after the second AZD1222 dose. Receptors originate from an adult who received the AZD1222 COVID-19 vaccine. CDR3s include the opening cysteine and the closing phenylalanine or tryptophan. The D gene is left open where the match is weak. Some rows have no size entry. The others give once, few or many, or a class for an expanded clone.

d_call	j_call	v_call	clone_size	cdr3_nt	cdr3_aa
.	TRBJ1-2	TRBV6-2/TRBV6-3	.	TGTGCCAGCAGTGAGGACGGGAACTATGGCTACACCTTC	CASSEDGNYGYTF
TRBD2	TRBJ2-1	TRBV7-6	.	TGTGCCAGCAGCGCCAACCTAGCGGGGTCCTACAATGAGCAGTTCTTC	CASSANLAGSYNEQFF
TRBD2	TRBJ2-7	TRBV28	.	TGTGCCAGTACGAGGCTAGCGGGAAACTACGAGCAGTACTTC	CASTRLAGNYEQYF
TRBD1	TRBJ2-2	TRBV7-3	.	TGTGCCAGCAGCCCCCCGGGACAGGGGAGTCGAGGGGAGCTGTTTTTT	CASSPPGQGSRGELFF
.	TRBJ1-6	TRBV9	.	TGTGCCAGCAGCCCGCGGGACCGTGGTCGAAATTCACCCCTCCACTTT	CASSPRDRGRNSPLHF
.	TRBJ2-3	TRBV9	.	TGTGCCAGCAGCGTCGGGGGAGCTAGCACAGATACGCAGTATTTT	CASSVGGASTDTQYF
TRBD2	TRBJ2-3	TRBV15	.	TGTGCCACCAGCAGAGGCGGGAGGTTCGGAGATACGCAGTATTTT	CATSRGGRFGDTQYF
TRBD2	TRBJ2-1	TRBV6-2/TRBV6-3	.	TGTGCCAGCAGTTACTCGGGACTAGCGGGTTCCAATGAGCAGTTCTTC	CASSYSGLAGSNEQFF
.	TRBJ2-7	TRBV10-3	.	TGTGCCATCCAGTTTGCGGGCACCTACGAGCAGTACTTC	CAIQFAGTYEQYF
.	TRBJ1-2	TRBV30	.	TGTGCCTGGGGACGGAATGGCTACACCTTC	CAWGRNGYTF
.	TRBJ2-2	TRBV5-1	.	TGCGCCAGCACCCCGGGGCGGGGGCTCACCGGGGAGCTGTTTTTT	CASTPGRGLTGELFF
.	TRBJ1-6	TRBV4-1	few	TGCGCCAGCAGCCAAGGGAGTGAGGGTTCACCCCTCCACTTT	CASSQGSEGSPLHF
.	TRBJ1-5	TRBV10-2	.	TGCGCCAGCAGTGAGTCGTTGAACCGGGCCGATAGCAATCAGCCCCAGCATTTT	CASSESLNRADSNQPQHF
TRBD2	TRBJ2-2	TRBV7-9	.	TGTGCCAGCAGCTCTTCGGCGGGAGGTGGGGACACCGGGGAGCTGTTTTTT	CASSSSAGGGDTGELFF
TRBD2	TRBJ2-1	TRBV15	.	TGTGCCACCAGCCTGGGTGGCGGGAGAATCTACAATGAGCAGTTCTTC	CATSLGGGRIYNEQFF
.	TRBJ2-1	TRBV6-5	.	TGTGCCAGCAGTCCCGGGCGGGCTTCTTACAATGAGCAGTTCTTC	CASSPGRASYNEQFF
.	TRBJ2-7	TRBV7-2	few	TGTGCCAGCAGCTTAGGGGTCTCGGGGTCCGAGCAGTACTTC	CASSLGVSGSEQYF
.	TRBJ2-7	TRBV12-3/TRBV12-4	.	TGTGCCAGCAGTGGGGAGGCCGGGTACGAGCAGTACTTC	CASSGEAGYEQYF
.	TRBJ2-3	TRBV10-1	.	TGCGCCAGCAGCCCCGGGACTACAGATACGCAGTATTTT	CASSPGTTDTQYF
.	TRBJ2-7	TRBV28	.	TGTGCCAGCCAATTCGAAAGCTCCTACGAGCAGTACTTC	CASQFESSYEQYF
.	TRBJ1-4	TRBV9	.	TGTGCCAGCAGCGTAGGAAGCCGGGGTGAAAAACTGTTTTTT	CASSVGSRGEKLFF
.	TRBJ2-7	TRBV9	once	TGTGCCAGCAGCGTAGAAGGCAGTCTATTCTCCTACGAGCAGTACTTC	CASSVEGSLFSYEQYF
.	TRBJ2-7	TRBV28	once	TGTGCCAGCAGCTACCCGTCGAGCCCCTACGAGCAGTACTTC	CASSYPSSPYEQYF
.	TRBJ2-2	TRBV7-9	.	TGTGCCAGCAGCTACCCTATAGGGGGGAACACCGGGGAGCTGTTTTTT	CASSYPIGGNTGELFF
.	TRBJ1-2	TRBV5-8	.	TGTGCCAGCAGTCGTACAGGGCGTAGTGGCTACACCTTC	CASSRTGRSGYTF
.	TRBJ1-5	TRBV30	.	TGTGCCTGGGGAGGAGGTATTAATCAGCCCCAGCATTTT	CAWGGGINQPQHF
.	TRBJ1-6	TRBV6-5	.	TGTGCCAGCAGTTACTCTGGGCAGCATAATTCACCCCTCCACTTT	CASSYSGQHNSPLHF
TRBD2	TRBJ2-5	TRBV5-6	once	TGTGCCAGCAGCTTGAGAGTAGTACTAGCGGAAGAGACCCAGTACTTC	CASSLRVVLAEETQYF
.	TRBJ2-2	TRBV19	.	TGTGCCAGTAGTTTGGCAGACGTGAACACCGGGGAGCTGTTTTTT	CASSLADVNTGELFF
.	TRBJ1-5	TRBV28	.	TGTGCCAGCACCTTCACCGGGGGAAGCAATCAGCCCCAGCATTTT	CASTFTGGSNQPQHF
TRBD1	TRBJ2-7	TRBV4-1	once	TGCGCCAGCAGCCATCTCGACAGGGCGGAAAACGAGCAGTACTTC	CASSHLDRAENEQYF
.	TRBJ2-7	TRBV27	.	TGTGCCAGCTCGCCGGGCCTTCAGGGGGAGCAGTACTTC	CASSPGLQGEQYF
.	TRBJ1-1	TRBV18	.	TGTGCCAGCTCCCCGCCTGCGACAGCCAGGTCGAACACTGAAGCTTTCTTT	CASSPPATARSNTEAFF
.	TRBJ1-5	TRBV28	.	TGTGCCAGCAGTACCATTCCCCAGGCAAGAAATCAGCCCCAGCATTTT	CASSTIPQARNQPQHF
.	TRBJ2-3	TRBV24-1	.	TGTGCCACCAGTCCCGGGCAGGGTAGCACAGATACGCAGTATTTT	CATSPGQGSTDTQYF
TRBD1	TRBJ1-5	TRBV28	.	TGTGCCAGCAGTTTATTCGGGACAGGGGGCGACCAGCCCCAGCATTTT	CASSLFGTGGDQPQHF
.	TRBJ2-7	TRBV18	.	TGTGCCAGCTCACCTGATTCACAGGTCGAGCAGTACTTC	CASSPDSQVEQYF
.	TRBJ2-2	TRBV4-3	few	TGCGCCAGCAGCCTGGGGGCTCCGAACACCGGGGAGCTGTTTTTT	CASSLGAPNTGELFF
TRBD1	TRBJ2-5	TRBV28	.	TGTGCCAGCAGCCCCGAATTCAACGGACAGGGGACTCGGGTTGAGAAGACCCAGTACTTC	CASSPEFNGQGTRVEKTQYF
.	TRBJ2-1	TRBV10-3	.	TGTGCCATCAGTGAGTCCCTATCGGGAGAGCCCCACAATGAGCAGTTCTTC	CAISESLSGEPHNEQFF
.	TRBJ1-3	TRBV6-1	few	TGTGCCAGCAGTGAAGGGAGCTCTGGAAACACCATATATTTT	CASSEGSSGNTIYF
TRBD1	TRBJ1-5	TRBV30	.	TGTGCCTGGAGTCCCCCCACAGGGGTGAGTCAGCCCCAGCATTTT	CAWSPPTGVSQPQHF
.	TRBJ1-4	TRBV5-1	.	TGCGCCAGCAGCTCGGGAGACGAAATAGAACTGTTTTTT	CASSSGDEIELFF
.	TRBJ1-5	TRBV28	once	TGTGCCAGCACCCTACCCCAGGGGACGACTAGCAATAGCAATCAGCCCCAGCATTTT	CASTLPQGTTSNSNQPQHF
.	TRBJ2-5	TRBV6-5	.	TGTGCCAGCAGTTACCTGGCGAGAGAGACCCAGTACTTC	CASSYLARETQYF
TRBD1	TRBJ2-6	TRBV11-2	.	TGTGCCAGCAGCTTAACAGGGGCCGGCCACTCTGGGGCCAACGTCCTGACTTTC	CASSLTGAGHSGANVLTF